This TCR beta chain appears in the sequencing data of a study of quantifying T cell responses using KT2 cells. Study background: RNA was reverse transcribed with TCR alpha and beta constant-region primers. The second PCR ran as a qPCR until a predetermined fluorescence threshold was reached. The T4 ligation step was estimated to exceed 8.5% efficiency under optimum conditions.

The germline CDR1 and CDR2 sequences are DFQATT and SNEGSKA (reference sequence). V was pared by 3 bases and J by 0 bases, with 6 bases between. The CDR3 is 13 residues long. The cDNA 3' end received a ligated oligonucleotide with a UMI. First-round PCR used 4 to 5 cycles and beta primers RC1.1 and RC1.2 covering TRBC1 and TRBC2. TCRdb re-called the UMI-ligation and nested PCR reads through MiXCR, storing one row per CDR3 protein. The sample has approximately 60,000 distinct CDR3 sequences, about 12% seen once. A range of KT2-to-PBMC ratios was made using fixed PBMC numbers. The V and J genes are TRBV20-1 and TRBJ1-3; no firm D call. Material: PBMCs spiked with cells of the T cell clone KT2. This sequence originates from a human donor. The CDR3 nucleotides read TGCAGTGCTAGGGTCCGCTCTGGAAACACCATATATTTT. It yields the protein CSARVRSGNTIYF.